This is a list of T cell receptor beta chains from one sample in a study of cytomegalovirus exposure and HLA in healthy donors. Some clones are missing from TCRdb's copy, which holds only in-frame ones; the method was immunoSEQ multiplex PCR. Of some 76,000 clones listed, around 65% are singletons. The sequenced sample was PBMCs. All receptors derive from a man aged 60-69 years in good health and CMV-seropositive. The CDR3 runs from the conserved cysteine through the conserved F or W. The D gene is left open where the match is weak. Not all rows give a size; the values are once, few, many and, for expanded clones, a class.

CDR3 length	J gene	D gene	clone size	V gene	CDR3 protein	CDR3 DNA
15	TRBJ2-5	TRBD1	-	TRBV7-3	CASSPGDRGVETQYF	TGTGCCAGCAGCCCGGGGGACAGGGGCGTGGAGACCCAGTACTTC
14	TRBJ2-7	-	-	TRBV4-3	CASSQDYRPYEQYF	TGCGCCAGCAGCCAAGATTACAGGCCCTACGAGCAGTACTTC
17	TRBJ2-2	TRBD2	-	TRBV4-2	CASSQTEIAGTTGELFF	TGTGCCAGCAGCCAGACGGAAATAGCGGGGACCACCGGGGAGCTGTTTTTT
18	TRBJ2-7	TRBD2	-	TRBV27	CASSRLPPRTSGGYEQYF	TGTGCCAGCAGTAGACTGCCTCCTCGGACTAGCGGGGGTTACGAGCAGTACTTC
16	TRBJ2-2	TRBD2	-	TRBV5-8	CASSLGTSLNTGELFF	TGTGCCAGCAGCTTGGGGACTAGCTTAAACACCGGGGAGCTGTTTTTT
17	TRBJ1-1	-	-	TRBV19	CASSRARSSFMNTEAFF	TGTGCCAGTAGTAGGGCAAGGTCATCGTTCATGAACACTGAAGCTTTCTTT
13	TRBJ2-7	-	-	TRBV6-1	CASSASRGYEQYF	TGCGCCAGCAGTGCATCCAGGGGCTACGAGCAGTACTTC
15	TRBJ2-1	-	-	TRBV6-5	CASMLQARGYNEQFF	TGTGCCAGCATGCTGCAGGCAAGGGGGTACAATGAGCAGTTCTTC
16	TRBJ2-1	-	-	TRBV4-1	CASSQEVASPPNEQFF	TGCGCCAGCAGCCAAGAAGTGGCTAGCCCGCCTAATGAGCAGTTCTTC
15	TRBJ2-7	TRBD1	-	TRBV6-1	CASINTGTGTYEQYF	TGTGCCAGCATTAACACCGGGACAGGTACCTACGAGCAGTACTTC
15	TRBJ2-1	TRBD1	-	TRBV5-6	CASSSDRDSYNEQFF	TGTGCCAGCAGCTCGGACAGGGACTCCTACAATGAGCAGTTCTTC
16	TRBJ2-1	-	-	TRBV7-6	CASSSQRAPRPNEQFF	TGTGCCAGCAGCTCACAGCGGGCTCCGCGGCCCAATGAGCAGTTCTTC
15	TRBJ1-6	TRBD1	-	TRBV27	CASTGTDTYNSPLHF	TGTGCCAGCACCGGGACAGACACCTATAATTCACCCCTCCACTTT
14	TRBJ1-1	TRBD1	-	TRBV19	CASSLRTGYTEAFF	TGTGCCAGTAGTCTACGGACAGGGTATACTGAAGCTTTCTTT
15	TRBJ2-7	TRBD2	few	TRBV5-1	CASSLGVAGTYEQYF	TGCGCCAGCAGCTTGGGAGTAGCGGGGACCTACGAGCAGTACTTC
11	TRBJ1-6	-	-	TRBV20-1	CSASPYSPLHF	TGCAGTGCTAGCCCGTATTCACCCCTCCACTTT
15	TRBJ1-3	-	-	TRBV30	CAWSPKRGLGNTIYF	TGTGCCTGGAGTCCCAAGCGGGGGCTTGGAAACACCATATATTTT
15	TRBJ1-3	-	once	TRBV28	CASSLRTVPGNTIYF	TGTGCCAGCAGTCTAAGGACAGTCCCTGGAAACACCATATATTTT
17	TRBJ2-1	TRBD2	-	TRBV10-3	CAIRGIIRLAGDNEQFF	TGTGCCATCAGAGGAATCATTCGACTAGCGGGGGATAATGAGCAGTTCTTC
18	TRBJ2-5	TRBD2	-	TRBV11-2	CASSSLLRSGGQRETQYF	TGTGCCAGCAGCAGCCTCCTCAGGTCGGGGGGTCAGAGGGAGACCCAGTACTTC
18	TRBJ2-3	-	few	TRBV11-3	CASSARVPGGGRTDTQYF	TGTGCCAGCAGCGCCCGGGTTCCTGGCGGGGGCCGCACAGATACGCAGTATTTT
14	TRBJ2-5	-	-	TRBV5-1	CASSPDYRQETQYF	TGCGCCAGCAGCCCGGACTACCGCCAAGAGACCCAGTACTTC
13	TRBJ1-2	TRBD1	-	TRBV2	CASSPGQYQGYTF	TGTGCCAGCAGTCCGGGACAGTATCAGGGCTACACCTTC
15	TRBJ1-1	-	-	TRBV5-4	CASSLGGGVNTEAFF	TGTGCCAGCAGCCTCGGGGGAGGCGTGAACACTGAAGCTTTCTTT
17	TRBJ1-2	TRBD1	-	TRBV18	CASSPPGRTGSAYGYTF	TGTGCCAGCTCACCACCGGGTAGGACAGGGTCGGCCTATGGCTACACCTTC
15	TRBJ1-5	TRBD1	-	TRBV7-2	CASSSTGGADQPQHF	TGTGCCAGCAGCTCGACAGGGGGCGCAGATCAGCCCCAGCATTTT
14	TRBJ2-7	-	few	TRBV10-3	CAISEMGAPYEQYF	TGTGCCATCAGCGAGATGGGGGCCCCCTACGAGCAGTACTTC
11	TRBJ2-7	TRBD1	-	TRBV28	CASSSDRGVVF	TGTGCCAGCAGTTCGGACAGGGGAGTTGTTTTC